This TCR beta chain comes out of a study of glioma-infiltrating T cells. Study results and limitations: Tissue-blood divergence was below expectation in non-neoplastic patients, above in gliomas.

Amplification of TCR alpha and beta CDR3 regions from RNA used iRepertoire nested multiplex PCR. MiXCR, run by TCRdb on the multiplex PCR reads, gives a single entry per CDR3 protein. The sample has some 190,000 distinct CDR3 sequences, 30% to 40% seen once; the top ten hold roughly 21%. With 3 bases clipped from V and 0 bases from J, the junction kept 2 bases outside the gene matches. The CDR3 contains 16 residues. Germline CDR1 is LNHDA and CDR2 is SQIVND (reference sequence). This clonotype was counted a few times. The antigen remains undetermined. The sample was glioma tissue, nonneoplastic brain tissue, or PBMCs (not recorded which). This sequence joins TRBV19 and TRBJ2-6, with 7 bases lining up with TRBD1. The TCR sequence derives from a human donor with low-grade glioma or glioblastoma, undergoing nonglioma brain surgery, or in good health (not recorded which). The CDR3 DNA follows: TGTGCCAGTAGTATTTCAGGGGGCTCTGGGGCCAACGTCCTGACTTTC. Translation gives CASSISGGSGANVLTF.